A single sample gave rise to the 13 T cell receptor beta chains below, sequenced in a study of Graves' ophthalmopathy and Graves' hyperthyroidism. Scientists amplified the TCR beta CDR3 regions from RNA transcripts. The library came from an HTBI-primed first-round RT-PCR and a second-round multiplex PCR. TCRdb analysed the multiplex PCR reads with MiXCR anew, one entry per CDR3 protein. The data hold some 350,000 distinct CDR3 sequences, with approximately 17% observed a single time. The material sequenced was peripheral blood. Receptor source: an adult woman with stable Graves' hyperthyroidism.

The rearrangement joins TRBV29-1 to TRBJ1-1; D gene uncertain. From germline, CDR1 is SQVTM and CDR2 ANQGSEA. The CDR3 covers 11 residues. V dropped 4 bases and J dropped 3 bases, with 6 bases sitting between them. The CDR3 sequence: CSVVTHTEAFF. CDR3 bases: TGCAGCGTTGTCACTCACACTGAAGCTTTCTTT.

This clonotype has ten or more counts. The chain couples TRBV25-1 to TRBJ2-5; 7 bases match TRBD1. The CDR3 totals 17 residues. V was pared by 1 base and J by 5 bases, with 13 bases of the junction left unmatched. Germline values: CDR1 MGHDK, CDR2 SYGVNS. CDR3 DNA sequence: TGTGCCAGCAGTGAATCTTCAGAACAGGGGCACGGCGAGACCCAGTACTTC. This encodes CASSESSEQGHGETQYF.

In this sample, this clonotype turned up many times. The genes are TRBV7-2 and TRBJ1-5; D call uncertain. This CDR3 is built from 15 residues. Germline-derived CDR1 and CDR2 are SGHTA and FQGNSA. The germline V and J ends were trimmed by 5 bases and 3 bases, with 14 bases remaining between them. CDR3 coding DNA: TGTGCCAGCAGCACGACCCTTTCCCCCAATCAGCCCCAGCATTTT. It encodes CASSTTLSPNQPQHF.

Worth noting for this clonotype: A much larger clone differs from this one at a single base, so this may be a read error. No conserved phenylalanine or tryptophan is present at the end of the CDR3, so a read error is the likely explanation. The V and J genes are TRBV7-2 and TRBJ2-7; D is unresolved. There are 15 residues in the CDR3. V was trimmed by 1 base and J by 0 bases, leaving 10 bases between them. Per germline, CDR1 SGHTA and CDR2 FQGNSA. As DNA, the CDR3 is TGTGCCAGCAGCTTAGTGTTAGCCCGCTCCTACGAGCAGTACTAC. It codes for CASSLVLARSYEQYY.

This clonotype was counted many times. CDR3 protein: CASSPAGTRGNQPQHF. For the CDR3, the DNA is TGTGCCAGTAGTCCAGCAGGGACAAGGGGCAATCAGCCCCAGCATTTT. The V and J genes are TRBV19 and TRBJ1-5, with D maybe TRBD1 (6 bases). V lost 5 bases to trimming and J lost 2 bases, with 16 bases between them. This CDR3 is built from 16 residues. Per the germline V gene, CDR1 is LNHDA and CDR2 is SQIVND (reference sequence).

This clonotype was picked up one time. A much more abundant neighbour one base away suggests this may be a read error. The rearrangement uses TRBV10-3 and TRBJ2-7; the D gene is possibly TRBD2 (6 bases). Trimming cost V 7 bases and J 9 bases, with 19 bases left between them. This CDR3 contains 13 residues. Per germline, CDR1 ENHRY and CDR2 SYGVKD. CDR3 sequence: CAINSLSGQVQYF. The CDR3 region has the DNA TGTGCCATCAATTCGCTTAGCGGCCAAGTGCAGTACTTC.

The V call is TRBV11-2, the J call TRBJ1-3; D uncertain. The CDR3 runs 15 residues. Germline assignment: CDR1 SGHAT and CDR2 FQNNGV. The V end was cut by 5 bases, the J end by 3 bases, with 14 bases between. This chain's CDR3 is CASSPGLSFGNTIYF. The CDR3 bases are TGTGCCAGCAGCCCCGGACTTTCTTTTGGAAACACCATATATTTT.

This clonotype was picked up many times. The DNA of the CDR3 is TGTGCCAGCAAAATGGGGCAACAGGGAGGCACTGAAGCTTTCTTT. Its translation is CASKMGQQGGTEAFF. The chain joins TRBV2 to TRBJ1-1, with a weak D call TRBD1 (6 bases). The CDR3 contains 15 residues. Trimming took off 7 bases at V and 4 bases at J, with 19 bases between the two ends. Per germline, CDR1 SNHLY and CDR2 FYNNEI.

This clonotype showed up many times. The V gene is TRBV15, the J gene TRBJ2-7; the D is unclear. This CDR3 is built from 15 residues. Per the germline V gene, CDR1 is LNHNV and CDR2 is YYDKDF (reference sequence). The ends were cut back, 0 bases at V and 2 bases at J, with 11 bases in the middle. Here the CDR3 DNA reads TGTGCCACCAGCAGAGACCGACTTCCCCCCTACGAGCAGTACTTC. Residues: CATSRDRLPPYEQYF. Combining the CDR3 with reference TRBV15 and TRBJ2-7 gives the whole variable domain DAMVIQNPRYQVTQFGKPVTLSCSQTLNHNVMYWYQQKSSQAPKLLFHYYDKDFNNEADTPDNFQSRRPNTSFCFLDIRSPGLGDTAMYLCATSRDRLPPYEQYFGPGTRLTVT.

This clonotype was recorded at least ten times. V and J are TRBV20-1 and TRBJ2-7; D uncertain. Germline CDR1 is DFQATT and CDR2 is SNEGSKA (reference sequence). This CDR3 has 14 residues. With 0 bases removed from V and 0 bases from J, the gap between germline ends came to 9 bases. The CDR3 here is CSARDGRRSYEQYF. DNA of the CDR3: TGCAGTGCTAGAGACGGACGCCGCTCCTACGAGCAGTACTTC.

The table lists this clonotype with many counts. The V gene is TRBV19, the J gene TRBJ1-5; D is perhaps TRBD1 (6 bases). Germline V gives CDR1 LNHDA, CDR2 SQIVND (reference sequence). The V end lost 2 bases, the J end lost 1 base, and 18 bases lay between the germline ends. This CDR3 is built from 18 residues. CDR3: CASSISPLQGGSNQPQHF. The CDR3 bases are TGTGCCAGTAGTATAAGCCCACTACAGGGTGGAAGCAATCAGCCCCAGCATTTT. Drawing the rest from reference TRBV19 and TRBJ1-5, the complete variable domain is DGGITQSPKYLFRKEGQNVTLSCEQNLNHDAMYWYRQDPGQGLRLIYYSQIVNDFQKGDIAEGYSVSREKKESFPLTVTSAQKNPTAFYLCASSISPLQGGSNQPQHFGDGTRLSIL.

The rearrangement uses TRBV6-1 and TRBJ1-5; D is possibly TRBD1 (5 bases). The ends were cut back, 8 bases at V and 6 bases at J, with 17 bases in the middle. Germline loops: CDR1 MNHNS, CDR2 SASEGT. The CDR3 has 14 amino acids. CDR3 nucleotide sequence: TGTGCCAGCTCCCTGAGGGTAGGGGTTCAGCCCCAGCATTTT. It translates to CASSLRVGVQPQHF.

In this sample, this clonotype turned up many times. The CDR3 sequence: CASSATRQSYEQYF. CDR3 DNA: TGTGCCAGCAGTGCCACCAGACAGTCCTACGAGCAGTACTTC. The rearrangement uses TRBV25-1 and TRBJ2-7; possibly TRBD1 for D (5 bases). CDR3 size: 14 residues. V was shortened by 4 bases and J by 1 base, with 11 bases between the two germline ends. Germline-derived CDR1 and CDR2 are MGHDK and SYGVNS.